Presented here are 2 T cell receptor beta chains from one specimen sequenced in a study of blood T cell repertoires in COVID-19. The repertoire was sequenced with immunoSEQ multiplex PCR; TCRdb's copy has only in-frame clones and lacks some. The sample has 200,000 to 300,000 clones; around 83% are singletons. The specimen sequenced was peripheral blood. The receptor source for this set is a woman between 40 and 50 years old who had recovered from COVID-19.

This sequence joins TRBV3-1 (or the pseudogene TRBV3-2) and TRBJ2-3; 13 nucleotides align to TRBD2. The J segment lost 3 bases and the V segment lost 4 bases, leaving 10 bases of the junction unmatched. Germline CDR1 is LGHDT and CDR2 is YNNKEL (reference sequence). The CDR3 runs to 18 residues. The CDR3 region has the DNA TGTGCCAGCAGCCCCGCCCCTACTAGCGGGGGGGCAACAGATACGCAGTATTTT. This codes for CASSPAPTSGGATDTQYF.

V is TRBV2 and J is TRBJ1-6; possibly TRBD1 for D (5 bases). The length of the CDR3 is 14 residues. CDR1 SNHLY and CDR2 FYNNEI come from the germline V gene. Trimming removed 4 bases from V and 8 bases from J, with 12 bases in between. Here the CDR3 reads CASSARLGDSPLHF. In DNA, the CDR3 is TGTGCCAGCAGTGCGAGATTAGGGGATTCACCCCTCCACTTT.